This T cell receptor (beta chain) originates from a study of early T cells in non-severe SARS-CoV-2 infection. Study information: Chains were not paired, and sequencing was done on bulk RNA from unsorted whole blood.

Study-wide findings and caveats: Clonotype matching in VDJdb favored anti-spike CD8 responses and did not capture private and CD4 specificities.

This clonotype was recorded at least ten times. Its antigen is still unknown. With 4 bases clipped from V and 5 bases from J, the junction kept 2 bases outside the gene matches. Germline loops: CDR1 LGHDT, CDR2 YNNKEL (reference sequence). The CDR3 runs 13 residues. Individually, cDNA molecules had unique molecular identifiers attached to them. TCRdb ran MiXCR on the 5' RACE reads and lists one entry per CDR3 protein. The sample has about 40,000 distinct CDR3 sequences, 4.5% to 5% seen once. The genes are TRBV3-1 and TRBJ2-3; 8 positions match TRBD1. The TCR comes from an adult who was a healthcare worker with PCR-confirmed SARS-CoV-2 infection or an uninfected control (not recorded which). The sample was whole blood. This CDR3 reads CASSPTGVDTQYF. Here the CDR3 DNA reads TGTGCCAGCAGCCCGACAGGGGTAGATACGCAGTATTTT.